Below, 6 T cell receptor beta chains from the same sample are listed, as sequenced in a study of technical replicates of blood from a handful of donors. The repertoire was sequenced with immunoSEQ multiplex PCR; TCRdb's copy has only in-frame clones and lacks some. Of 65,000 to 75,000 clones detected, approximately 86% appear once; the ten largest clones hold 5%. The sequencing input was PBMCs. All receptors come from a human donor in good health. Some clones in this sample may be carry-over from other donors' samples.

This chain links TRBV5-4 with TRBJ2-1, with a tentative D call TRBD1 (6 bases). Trimming shortened V by 3 bases and J by 9 bases, and 13 bases separated the two germline ends. Germline CDR1 reads SGHNT; CDR2 reads YYREEE (reference sequence). The CDR3 has 13 residues. The CDR3 region has the DNA TGTGCCAGCAGCTGGGGGCCCGAGGGTGAGCAGTTCTTC. Translated: CASSWGPEGEQFF.

This clone was seen a single time. The genes are TRBV6-4 and TRBJ2-1, with TRBD1 matching 12 bases. This CDR3 spans 15 amino acids. Germline lookup yields CDR1 MRHNA and CDR2 SNTAGT. Trimming took 3 bases from V and 8 from J; bases not matched to a gene: 5. CDR3 sequence (DNA): TGTGCCAGCAGTGAGGGACAGGGGGCTTTGGATGAGCAGTTCTTC. It translates to CASSEGQGALDEQFF.

A word on this clone: This specimen includes other DNA sequences encoding the same CDR3. The rearrangement links TRBV7-2 to TRBJ2-7; 8 bases fit TRBD2. CDR3 length equals 14 residues. V lost 3 bases and J lost 2; bases outside the gene matches: 3. The germline CDR1 and CDR2 sequences are SGHTA and FQGNSA. Written as DNA, the CDR3 is TGTGCCAGCAGCTTGCTAGCGGGCGCCTACGAGCAGTACTTC. Translation: CASSLLAGAYEQYF.

This rearrangement joins TRBV5-4 to TRBJ2-1; 13 bases agree with TRBD2. The CDR3 loop spans 19 amino acids. Per the germline V gene, CDR1 is SGHNT and CDR2 is YYREEE (reference sequence). V lost 0 bases and J lost 5; bases outside the gene matches: 11. The CDR3, as DNA: TGTGCCAGCAGCTTGGGGGCGGGGACTAGCGGGAATAGGGACAATGAGCAGTTCTTC. This translates into CASSLGAGTSGNRDNEQFF.

V and J are TRBV7-9 and TRBJ1-6, with TRBD1 identical over 10 bases. V lost 4 bases to trimming and J lost 10 bases; unmatched junction nucleotides: 7. The germline V gene has CDR1 SEHNR and CDR2 FQNEAQ (reference sequence). The CDR3 has 15 amino acids. The CDR3 DNA is TGTGCCAGCAGCTCGTGGACAGGGGGAGGGTCACCCCTCCACTTT. Protein: CASSSWTGGGSPLHF.

The V call is TRBV7-2, the J call TRBJ2-5; 11 bases line up with TRBD1. The junction had 19 bases not matched to a gene; V was cut back by 2 bases and J by 8 bases. The germline V gene encodes CDR1 SGHTA and CDR2 FQGNSA. The CDR3 is 19 amino acids. Here the CDR3 DNA reads TGTGCCAGCAGCTTAAGGGGTCGAACCGCGGGACAGGGGGGAGGAACCCAGTACTTC. Translation gives CASSLRGRTAGQGGGTQYF.